The 27 T cell receptor beta chains below were found in one sample sequenced in a study of cytomegalovirus exposure and HLA in healthy donors. The PCR was carried out with 60 Vbeta primers and 13 Jbeta primers. Profiling relied on immunoSEQ multiplex PCR, and the TCRdb table lists in-frame clones only, not all of them. This sample has about 150,000 clones, with roughly three quarters found just once. The sequencing input was PBMCs. The receptors shown here come from a woman in her forties in good health and CMV-seropositive.

About this clone itself: At one boundary the junction diverges from the germline segment, which might be a read error. The gene calls are TRBV7-9 and TRBJ1-1; D is uncertain. From germline, CDR1 is SEHNR and CDR2 FQNEAQ (reference sequence). The CDR3 runs to 15 residues. The CDR3 region is CSSSLVGNLDTEAFF. In DNA, the CDR3 is TGTTCCAGCAGCTTAGTCGGTAACCTGGACACTGAAGCTTTCTTT.

Comment on this clone: A read error may produce the germline difference seen at one junction end. The chain is built from TRBV15 and TRBJ2-6, with TRBD2 matching over 11 bases. This CDR3 region has 19 residues. Germline CDR1 reads LNHNV; CDR2 reads YYDKDF (reference sequence). CDR3 loop: CATSREGLADLSGANGLTF. The CDR3 bases are TGTGCCACCAGCAGAGAGGGACTAGCGGATCTCTCTGGGGCCAACGGCCTGACTTTC.

The gene calls are TRBV10-2 and TRBJ1-4, with 7 nucleotides matching TRBD1. Germline CDR1 reads WSHSY; CDR2 reads SAAADI. CDR3 length equals 16 residues. Losses at the gene ends were 9 bases for V and 0 bases for J; bases not matched to a gene: 10. Here the CDR3 DNA reads TGCGCCAGTGGGACAGCGGCGATTTCAACTAATGAAAAACTGTTTTTT. It yields the protein CASGTAAISTNEKLFF.

The V and J genes are TRBV21-1 and TRBJ2-5; the table's TRBD2 call for D was not verified on the DNA. TRBV21-1 is termed a pseudogene. CDR3 length equals 16 residues. This chain's CDR3 is CASSKARRERLETQYF. CDR3 bases: TGTGCCAGCAGCAAAGCGCGGAGGGAGAGGTTGGAGACCCAGTACTTC.

The J gene is TRBJ1-1, the V gene TRBV18; TRBD1 agrees at 9 bases. The CDR3 runs 14 residues. Germline V gene sequence: CDR1 KGHSH, CDR2 LQKENI. V trimming: 3 bases; J trimming: 7 bases; junction bases outside the gene matches: 6. This chain's CDR3 is CASSPDRGGIEAFF. The CDR3 DNA is TGTGCCAGCTCACCGGACAGGGGAGGAATTGAAGCTTTCTTT.

CDR3 DNA: TGTGCCAGCCGACCGGGACTAGCGGGGCGGGGTGAGCAGTTCTTC. Its translation: CASRPGLAGRGEQFF. The chain joins TRBV7-9 to TRBJ2-1, with 13 bases matching TRBD2. Germline V lookup: CDR1 SEHNR, CDR2 FQNEAQ (reference sequence). The junction had 10 bases not matched to a gene; V was cut back by 8 bases and J by 9 bases. The CDR3 runs 15 residues.

The gene calls are TRBV9 and TRBJ1-1; tentatively, D is TRBD1 (5 bases). Trimming cost V 3 bases and J 5 bases, with 11 bases left between them. The CDR3 spans 13 residues. The germline V gene encodes CDR1 SGDLS and CDR2 YYNGEE. CDR3 bases: TGTGCCAGCAGCGCTGGGGGGGGGACTGAAGCTTTCTTT. It specifies CASSAGGGTEAFF. Based on the CDR3 plus reference TRBV9 and TRBJ1-1, the full variable domain is DSGVTQTPKHLITATGQRVTLRCSPRSGDLSVYWYQQSLDQGLQFLIQYYNGEERAKGNILERFSAQQFPDLHSELNLSSLELGDSALYFCASSAGGGTEAFFGQGTRLTVV.

This clone was observed once. The chain links TRBV5-1 to TRBJ2-7; D is unclear. CDR3 length: 14 amino acids. Trimming removed 3 bases from V and 6 bases from J, with 16 bases in between. In germline, CDR1 is SGHRS, CDR2 YFSETQ. For the CDR3, the DNA is TGCGCCAGCAGCTCAGAAGTTCTTCTCGCCGAGCAGTACTTC. Amino acid sequence: CASSSEVLLAEQYF. Looking up the rest from reference TRBV5-1 and TRBJ2-7 gives the full variable domain: KAGVTQTPRYLIKTRGQQVTLSCSPISGHRSVSWYQQTPGQGLQFLFEYFSETQRNKGNFPGRFSGRQFSNSRSEMNVSTLELGDSALYLCASSSEVLLAEQYFGPGTRLTVT.

This clone turned up a few times. The chain is built from TRBV7-9 and TRBJ1-6; unclear D gene. The CDR3 totals 13 residues. The germline V gene has CDR1 SEHNR and CDR2 FQNEAQ (reference sequence). With 5 bases removed from V and 8 bases from J, the gap between germline ends came to 10 bases. The CDR3 loop reads CASSALRDSPLHF. The CDR3 bases are TGTGCCAGCAGCGCGCTCCGAGATTCACCCCTCCACTTT.

The CDR3 loop reads CASSVGTGPYEQYF. As DNA, the CDR3 is TGTGCCAGCAGCGTAGGGACAGGGCCCTACGAGCAGTACTTC. The chain couples TRBV9 to TRBJ2-7, with 8 bases fitting TRBD1. Trimming took 0 bases from V and 2 from J; bases not matched to a gene: 1. The CDR3 has 14 residues. From germline, CDR1 is SGDLS and CDR2 YYNGEE.

The chain links TRBV7-2 to TRBJ1-2; 8 bases are a match to TRBD1. The CDR3 covers 15 residues. The germline gives CDR1 SGHTA, CDR2 FQGNSA. The V and J ends lost 4 bases and 3 bases, in that order; junction bases with no gene match: 7. CDR3 amino acids: CASSSTGDRYYGYTF. The CDR3, as DNA: TGTGCCAGCAGCTCGACGGGGGACAGGTACTATGGCTACACCTTC.

The V call is TRBV18, the J call TRBJ1-1; a possible D gene is TRBD1 (5 bases). V was cut by 3 bases and J by 2 bases, with 7 bases left in between. The CDR3 has 13 amino acids. CDR1 KGHSH and CDR2 LQKENI come from the germline V gene. CDR3 in amino acids: CASSPRANTEAFF. The CDR3 nucleotides are TGTGCCAGCTCACCCAGGGCCAACACTGAAGCTTTCTTT.

This clone was counted only a few times. The chain is built from TRBV4-3 and TRBJ2-1; D possibly corresponds to TRBD2 (6 bases). The CDR3 loop spans 16 amino acids. V lost 3 bases and J lost 5, with 17 bases in between. Germline values: CDR1 LGHNA, CDR2 YSLEER. The DNA for the CDR3 is TGCGCCAGCAGCCAGGCTACTAGCTGGAAGAACAATGAGCAGTTCTTC. It is translated as CASSQATSWKNNEQFF.

This chain uses TRBV4-1 with TRBJ2-7, with 8 positions matching TRBD2. V lost 1 base, J lost 6 bases, and 2 bases stayed unmatched. Germline CDR1 and CDR2: MGHRA and YSYEKL. The CDR3 is 13 residues long. This chain's CDR3 is CASSQAAGGEQYF. In DNA, the CDR3 is TGCGCCAGCAGCCAAGCTGCGGGGGGCGAGCAGTACTTC.

Written as DNA, the CDR3 is TGCGCCAGCAGCCTGACAGGGGAGGGGTATGGCTACACCTTC. Protein sequence: CASSLTGEGYGYTF. The genes are TRBV5-1 and TRBJ1-2; 8 bases agree with TRBD1. The germline V gene has CDR1 SGHRS and CDR2 YFSETQ. Trimming cost V 4 bases and J 5 bases; bases outside gene matches: 7. There are 14 residues in the CDR3.

V is TRBV29-1 and J is TRBJ1-4; D might be TRBD1 (5 bases). The germline V and J ends were trimmed by 8 bases and 4 bases, with 17 bases remaining between them. Germline V CDR1 and CDR2: SQVTM, ANQGSEA. The CDR3 is 14 amino acids. The CDR3 reads CSTSEGTNNEKLFF. The CDR3 DNA sequence: TGCAGCACTTCGGAGGGGACGAATAATGAAAAACTGTTTTTT. Full variable domain (remainder filled in from reference TRBV29-1 and TRBJ1-4): SAVISQKPSRDICQRGTSLTIQCQVDSQVTMMFWYRQQPGQSLTLIATANQGSEATYESGFVIDKFPISRPNLTFSTLTVSNMSPEDSSIYLCSTSEGTNNEKLFFGSGTQLSVL.

V gene TRBV29-1 combines with J gene TRBJ2-6; D gene uncertain. Germline V gene lookup returns CDR1 SQVTM and CDR2 ANQGSEA. V was shortened by 6 bases and J by 0 bases, with 6 bases between the two germline ends. This CDR3 region has 13 residues. Here the CDR3 reads CSVADSGANVLTF. The CDR3 DNA reads as TGCAGCGTAGCTGACTCTGGGGCCAACGTCCTGACTTTC.

In its sample, this clone was seen a few times. The chain employs TRBV5-4 and TRBJ2-3; possibly TRBD2 for D (6 bases). Trimming cost V 7 bases and J 2 bases, with 14 bases left between them. Germline lookup yields CDR1 SGHNT and CDR2 YYREEE (reference sequence). The CDR3 length is 14 residues. Written as DNA, the CDR3 is TGTGCCAGCCGGTTGCGGGGACTCACAGATACGCAGTATTTT. Amino acids: CASRLRGLTDTQYF.

This clone was detected only a few times. The gene calls are TRBV6-1 and TRBJ1-1; D is perhaps TRBD1 (5 bases). The CDR3 has 14 residues. The ends were cut back, 6 bases at V and 4 bases at J, with 15 bases in the middle. Germline V CDR1 and CDR2: MNHNS, SASEGT. As DNA, the CDR3 is TGTGCCAGCAGCGAGGATGCAGGGTTCACTGAAGCTTTCTTT. Translated: CASSEDAGFTEAFF.

This clone was seen a few times. The rearrangement uses TRBV5-6 and TRBJ2-6; possibly TRBD2 for D (5 bases). The CDR3 sequence is 16 residues long. Germline-derived CDR1 and CDR2 are SGHDT and YYEEEE. Trimming removed 6 bases from V and 3 bases from J, with 16 bases in between. Written as DNA, the CDR3 is TGTGCCAGCACCGGTCGATCGGGATTTGGGGCCAACGTCCTGACTTTC. It yields the protein CASTGRSGFGANVLTF.

This clone was recorded only once. The CDR3 protein is CASSDLRGWGSPLHF. As DNA, the CDR3 is TGTGCCAGCAGTGATCTGCGGGGCTGGGGTTCACCCCTCCACTTT. J is TRBJ1-6 and V is TRBV2; D perhaps matches TRBD1 (5 bases). V was cut by 3 bases and J by 9 bases, with 15 bases left in between. This CDR3 has 15 residues. Germline loops: CDR1 SNHLY, CDR2 FYNNEI.

V gene TRBV10-3 combines with J gene TRBJ2-2; weak D call: TRBD1 (6 bases). Trimming removed 10 bases at V and 0 bases at J, with 15 bases between. Germline loops: CDR1 ENHRY, CDR2 SYGVKD. The CDR3 covers 15 residues. CDR3 sequence (DNA): TGTGCCACCATGCCAGGGGAGACGAACACCGGGGAGCTGTTTTTT. Translation: CATMPGETNTGELFF.

The chain is built from TRBV6-1 and TRBJ2-3, with 11 bases fitting TRBD2. Trimming at V came to 9 bases and at J to 6 bases, leaving 11 bases not matched to a gene. Germline CDR1 MNHNS, CDR2 SASEGT. The CDR3 loop spans 15 amino acids. The CDR3 sequence is CASSGGVIPADTQYF. For the CDR3, the DNA is TGTGCCAGTAGCGGGGGGGTCATCCCCGCGGATACGCAGTATTTT.

This clone was recorded a few times. The V gene is TRBV9, the J gene TRBJ2-1; 10 nucleotides line up with TRBD2. Germline CDR1 SGDLS, CDR2 YYNGEE. V dropped 0 bases and J dropped 10; count of bases not matched to a gene: 10. This CDR3 spans 16 amino acids. The CDR3 loop reads CASSVGLAGGGEEQFF. The CDR3 DNA follows: TGTGCCAGCAGCGTAGGGTTAGCGGGGGGAGGGGAAGAGCAGTTCTTC. The variable domain in full, completed from reference TRBV9 and TRBJ2-1, reads DSGVTQTPKHLITATGQRVTLRCSPRSGDLSVYWYQQSLDQGLQFLIQYYNGEERAKGNILERFSAQQFPDLHSELNLSSLELGDSALYFCASSVGLAGGGEEQFFGPGTRLTVL.

The V gene is TRBV19, the J gene TRBJ1-5, with D possibly TRBD1 on 5 matching bases. Germline assignment: CDR1 LNHDA and CDR2 SQIVND (reference sequence). This CDR3 contains 13 residues. The ends were cut back, 3 bases at V and 11 bases at J, with 14 bases in the middle. CDR3 DNA sequence: TGTGCCAGTAGTATCCTTACCCGGGGGGCCCAGCATTTT. Protein product: CASSILTRGAQHF.

The rearrangement links TRBV27 to TRBJ1-1; tentative D call: TRBD1 (5 bases). This CDR3 is built from 13 residues. Germline V gene sequence: CDR1 MNHEY, CDR2 SMNVEV (reference sequence). The V end lost 6 bases, the J end lost 4 bases, and 12 bases lay between the germline ends. The CDR3 here is CASRDTGGTEAFF. CDR3 nucleotides: TGTGCCAGCAGGGACACGGGGGGCACTGAAGCTTTCTTT.

The chain employs TRBV5-1 and TRBJ2-7, with D uncertain. The V end lost 0 bases, the J end lost 3 bases, and 4 bases lay between the germline ends. The CDR3 covers 12 residues. Germline V gene lookup returns CDR1 SGHRS and CDR2 YFSETQ. CDR3 residues: CASSLVGYEQYF. The CDR3 DNA sequence: TGCGCCAGCAGCTTGGTCGGCTACGAGCAGTACTTC.